This is a list of T cell receptor beta chains from one sample in a study of T cell responses to AZD1222 COVID-19 vaccine. This table comes from immunoSEQ multiplex PCR, and its TCRdb copy is limited to in-frame clones, with some not included. The repertoire has roughly 90,000 clones, 85% to 95% of them found once; the top ten carry 4.5%. The sample was peripheral blood, taken on day 0 of MenACWY control vaccination. These receptors were taken from an adult in good health. The CDR3 runs from the conserved cysteine through the conserved F or W. A D gene is named only where the DNA matches it firmly. Expanded clones are given a class, and other clones once, few, many or no size at all.

v_call,d_call,clone_size,j_call,cdr3_nt,cdr3_aa
TRBV9,-,-,TRBJ1-1,TGTGCCAGCAGCCTCGGAGGGGGGGCTGAAGCTTTCTTT,CASSLGGGAEAFF
TRBV9,-,-,TRBJ1-1,TGTGCCAGCAGCTCCCGCCCCCAAACTGAAGCTTTCTTT,CASSSRPQTEAFF
TRBV27,-,few,TRBJ2-7,TGTGCCAGCAGTTTAAAGGGGGGGGCAGCTCCCTACGAGCAGTACTTC,CASSLKGGAAPYEQYF
TRBV10-3,-,-,TRBJ1-1,TGTGCCATCTTAAACAGGGCGAACACTGAAGCTTTCTTT,CAILNRANTEAFF
TRBV21-1,-,-,TRBJ1-2,TGTGCCAGCAGCAAGAGGAGGGCCGGGGATGGCTACACCTTC,CASSKRRAGDGYTF
TRBV5-6,-,-,TRBJ1-1,TGTGCCAGCAGCTTGGTGCGGTATGAAGCTTTCTTT,CASSLVRYEAFF
TRBV7-9,-,-,TRBJ1-4,TGTGCCAGCAGCTTCCAGGCAACTAATGAAAAACTGTTTTTT,CASSFQATNEKLFF
TRBV6-6,-,-,TRBJ2-7,TGTGCCAGCAGTTTCTCCCCCCTAAGGAACGAGCAGTACTTC,CASSFSPLRNEQYF
TRBV3-1/TRBV3-2,-,-,TRBJ2-2,TGTGCCAGCAGCCCTTCAATCACCGGGGAGCTGTTTTTT,CASSPSITGELFF
TRBV19,TRBD2,-,TRBJ2-1,TGTGCCAGTAGTACTCAGACTAAATGGGCTAGCGGGAGCAATGAGCAGTTCTTC,CASSTQTKWASGSNEQFF
TRBV7-8,-,-,TRBJ1-6,TGTGCCAGCAGCTTAGCTCGGGATTCACCCCTCCACTTT,CASSLARDSPLHF
TRBV28,-,-,TRBJ2-5,TGTGCCAGCAGGACGACGCTTGGGCTTGAGACCCAGTACTTC,CASRTTLGLETQYF
TRBV19,-,once,TRBJ1-1,TGTGCCACCTCCAATACACCCAACACTGAAGCTTTCTTT,CATSNTPNTEAFF
TRBV29-1,-,-,TRBJ1-4,TGCAGCGTTGCGAATTTTGAAAAACTGTTTTTT,CSVANFEKLFF
TRBV7-9,-,-,TRBJ1-1,TGTGCCAGCAGCTTAGCGGAGGAAGGGCCTTGGTTT,CASSLAEEGPWF
TRBV3-1/TRBV3-2,-,-,TRBJ1-1,TGTGCCAGCAGTGAGGACACCCAGAACACTGAAGCTTTCTTT,CASSEDTQNTEAFF
TRBV5-6,TRBD2,-,TRBJ2-5,TGTGCCAGCAGCCCCGGGACTAGCGCGCAAGAGACCCAGTACTTC,CASSPGTSAQETQYF
TRBV14,-,-,TRBJ1-1,TGTGCCAGCAGCCAGGTACGCCATGAAGCTTTCTTT,CASSQVRHEAFF
TRBV28,-,-,TRBJ2-1,TGTGCCAGCAGTTTATCCTACAATGAGCAGTTCTTC,CASSLSYNEQFF
TRBV7-9,-,-,TRBJ2-1,TGTGCCAGCAGCGTCACCCCGACCTACAATGAGCAGTTCTTC,CASSVTPTYNEQFF
TRBV30,TRBD1,-,TRBJ2-7,TGTGCCTGGAGCGGTTGGACAGGGAGAGACGAGCAGTACTTC,CAWSGWTGRDEQYF
TRBV4-2,TRBD1,-,TRBJ1-1,TGTGCCAGCAGCCAAGAAGGAGACAGGGGTGAAGCTTTCTTT,CASSQEGDRGEAFF